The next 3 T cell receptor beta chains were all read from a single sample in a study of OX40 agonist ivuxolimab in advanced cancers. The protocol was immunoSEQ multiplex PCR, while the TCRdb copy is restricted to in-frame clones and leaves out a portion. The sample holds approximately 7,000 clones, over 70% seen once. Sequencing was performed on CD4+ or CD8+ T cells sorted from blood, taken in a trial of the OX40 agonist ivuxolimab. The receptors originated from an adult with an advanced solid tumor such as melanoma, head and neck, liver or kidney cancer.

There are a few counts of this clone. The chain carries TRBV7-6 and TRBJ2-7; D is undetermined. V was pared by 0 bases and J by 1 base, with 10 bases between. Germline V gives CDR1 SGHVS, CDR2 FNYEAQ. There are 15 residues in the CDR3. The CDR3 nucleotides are TGTGCCAGCAGCTTAGCGGTAGGCGAATCCTACGAGCAGTACTTC. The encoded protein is CASSLAVGESYEQYF. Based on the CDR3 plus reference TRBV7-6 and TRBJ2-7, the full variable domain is GAGVSQSPRYKVTKRGQDVALRCDPISGHVSLYWYRQALGQGPEFLTYFNYEAQQDKSGLPNDRFSAERPEGSISTLTIQRTEQRDSAMYRCASSLAVGESYEQYFGPGTRLTVT.

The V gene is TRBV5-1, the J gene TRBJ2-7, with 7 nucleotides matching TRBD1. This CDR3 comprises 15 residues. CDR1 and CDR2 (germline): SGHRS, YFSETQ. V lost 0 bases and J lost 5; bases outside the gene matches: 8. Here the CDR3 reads CASSLEAQGYDEQYF. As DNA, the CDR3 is TGCGCCAGCAGCTTGGAAGCACAGGGGTACGACGAGCAGTACTTC.

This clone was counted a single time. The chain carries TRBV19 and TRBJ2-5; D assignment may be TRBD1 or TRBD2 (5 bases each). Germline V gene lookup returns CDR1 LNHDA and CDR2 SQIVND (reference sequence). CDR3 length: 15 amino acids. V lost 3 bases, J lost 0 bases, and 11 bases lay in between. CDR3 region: CASSIGALYQETQYF. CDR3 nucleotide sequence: TGTGCCAGTAGTATCGGGGCGTTGTACCAAGAGACCCAGTACTTC.